These 15 T cell receptor beta chains originate from one sample sequenced in a study of control samples from healthy donors and cancer patients. Profiled with immunoSEQ multiplex PCR; TCRdb holds only in-frame clones, not every one. The sample contains 170,000 or so clones, 94% of which appear only once. Sequencing was carried out using blood. These receptors were taken from a woman aged 18-35 years in good health.

CDR3 sequence reads: CASKWSGEDQQYF. The CDR3 DNA sequence: TGTGCCAGCAAATGGAGTGGGGAGGATCAGCAGTACTTC. The chain couples TRBV28 to TRBJ2-7; a possible D gene is TRBD2 (6 bases). V was shortened by 7 bases and J by 8 bases, with 18 bases between the two germline ends. CDR1 is MDHEN, CDR2 SYDVKM, per germline. The CDR3 is 13 amino acids.

This chain joins TRBV18 and TRBJ1-6; D gene unclear. Germline V gene lookup returns CDR1 KGHSH and CDR2 LQKENI. This CDR3 is 12 amino acids long. With 6 bases removed from V and 8 bases from J, the gap between germline ends came to 8 bases. CDR3 bases: TGTGCCAGCTCTCGTATTGATTCACCCCTCCACTTT. Protein: CASSRIDSPLHF.

This clone was recorded only once. The sample has other DNA sequences that encode this CDR3 too. The V gene is TRBV12-3 or TRBV12-4, the J gene TRBJ1-1; a possible D gene is TRBD1 (5 bases). V gave up 3 bases and J gave up 7 bases, with 6 bases separating them. CDR3 length: 11 residues. For the CDR3, the DNA is TGTGCCAGCAGTTTGGGGCTTGAAGCTTTCTTT. It codes for CASSLGLEAFF.

This chain uses TRBV5-1 with TRBJ1-1, with D possibly being TRBD1 (6 bases). The germline CDR1 and CDR2 sequences are SGHRS and YFSETQ. This CDR3 contains 15 residues. Trimming pared 3 bases from V and 5 bases from J, leaving 17 bases between. CDR3: CASSSGQTLGTEAFF. CDR3 nucleotides: TGCGCCAGCAGCTCCGGACAGACCCTGGGGACTGAAGCTTTCTTT.

The chain uses TRBV6-2 or TRBV6-3 and TRBJ1-2, with D possibly being TRBD1 (5 bases). The CDR3 has 11 amino acids. V was pared by 5 bases and J by 7 bases, with 8 bases between. CDR1 is MNHEY and CDR2 is SVGEGT in the germline V gene. DNA for the CDR3: TGTGCCAGCAGTACAGGTGGTGGCTACACCTTC. This sequence encodes CASSTGGGYTF.

As for this clone: Germline is not matched at one junction end, which may reflect a read error. V and J are TRBV12-3 or TRBV12-4 and TRBJ1-2, with 8 positions matching TRBD1. The CDR3 contains 12 residues. The CDR3, as DNA: TGTGCCAGCAGGATGGACAGGGCTCATGTCGCCTTC. Protein sequence: CASRMDRAHVAF.

This chain joins TRBV28 and TRBJ1-1; D is possibly TRBD1 (6 bases). Trimming left V 5 bases short and J 1 base short, with 17 bases between. Germline V gene data show CDR1 as MDHEN and CDR2 as SYDVKM. The CDR3 is 16 amino acids. CDR3 amino acids: CASSPLDSAKNTEAFF. In nucleotides, the CDR3 is TGTGCCAGCAGTCCCTTGGACAGCGCCAAGAACACTGAAGCTTTCTTT.

This CDR3 is CASRNSGTYNEQFF. CDR3 sequence (DNA): TGTGCCAGCAGGAATAGCGGAACCTACAATGAGCAGTTCTTC. The rearrangement joins TRBV6-5 to TRBJ2-1; maybe TRBD2 (6 bases). V was shortened by 6 bases and J by 2 bases, with 11 bases between the two germline ends. Germline CDR1 and CDR2: MNHEY and SVGAGI. The CDR3 length is 14 residues.

The gene calls are TRBV19 and TRBJ2-2, with a possible D match to TRBD2 (6 bases). In germline, CDR1 is LNHDA, CDR2 SQIVND (reference sequence). The CDR3 extends over 15 amino acids. Between the trimmed V and J ends, which lost 7 bases and 1 base, there was a span of 13 bases. The chain's CDR3 is CASTRGTWNTGELFF. CDR3 in DNA: TGTGCCAGTACACGGGGGACTTGGAACACCGGGGAGCTGTTTTTT. Full variable domain (remainder filled in from reference TRBV19 and TRBJ2-2): DGGITQSPKYLFRKEGQNVTLSCEQNLNHDAMYWYRQDPGQGLRLIYYSQIVNDFQKGDIAEGYSVSREKKESFPLTVTSAQKNPTAFYLCASTRGTWNTGELFFGEGSRLTVL.

The CDR3 is CASSQLPGGTEAFF. As DNA, the CDR3 is TGTGCCAGCAGCCAACTCCCCGGAGGCACTGAAGCTTTCTTT. This chain connects TRBV4-2 to TRBJ1-1; no firm D call. The CDR3 runs to 14 residues. Looked up from germline, CDR1 is LGHNA and CDR2 is YNFKEQ. V lost 2 bases and J 4 bases, leaving 11 bases between the germline ends.

This chain joins TRBV27 and TRBJ2-1; D gene unclear. CDR3 length: 15 amino acids. Trimming removed 3 bases from V and 0 bases from J, with 9 bases in between. Germline V gene lookup returns CDR1 MNHEY and CDR2 SMNVEV (reference sequence). CDR3 sequence: CASSFFPLSYNEQFF. DNA of the CDR3: TGTGCCAGCAGTTTCTTTCCTCTCTCCTACAATGAGCAGTTCTTC.

This clone was counted once. The chain has TRBV7-2 and TRBJ2-3; D gene uncertain. V lost 5 bases, J lost 2 bases, and 17 bases lay in between. Germline V lookup: CDR1 SGHTA, CDR2 FQGNSA. CDR3 size: 16 residues. For the CDR3, the DNA is TGTGCCAGCAGCCCACGACGGCCCAGAACCACAGATACGCAGTATTTT. It yields the protein CASSPRRPRTTDTQYF.

The V and J genes are TRBV6-1 and TRBJ1-5; 9 nucleotides agree with TRBD1. CDR3 size: 15 residues. Losses at the gene ends were 5 bases for V and 5 bases for J; bases not matched to a gene: 7. Germline V gene data show CDR1 as MNHNS and CDR2 as SASEGT. The CDR3 protein is CASSFPGQGDQPQHF. DNA for the CDR3: TGTGCCAGCAGTTTTCCGGGACAGGGAGATCAGCCCCAGCATTTT.

The chain employs TRBV29-1 and TRBJ1-3, with D perhaps matching TRBD1 (5 bases). CDR1 SQVTM and CDR2 ANQGSEA come from the germline V gene. Trimming cost V 4 bases and J 4 bases, with 17 bases left between them. This CDR3 is 15 amino acids long. The CDR3 sequence: CSVASGTVLGNTIYF. CDR3 in DNA: TGCAGCGTTGCATCCGGGACGGTGCTGGGAAACACCATATATTTT. Filled out from reference TRBV29-1 and TRBJ1-3, the complete variable domain reads SAVISQKPSRDICQRGTSLTIQCQVDSQVTMMFWYRQQPGQSLTLIATANQGSEATYESGFVIDKFPISRPNLTFSTLTVSNMSPEDSSIYLCSVASGTVLGNTIYFGEGSWLTVV.

The chain recombines TRBV7-9 with TRBJ1-1; a possible D gene is TRBD1 (6 bases). Per germline, CDR1 SEHNR and CDR2 FQNEAQ (reference sequence). This CDR3 is built from 13 residues. V lost 4 bases, J lost 6 bases, and 12 bases lay in between. CDR3 DNA sequence: TGTGCCAGCAGCTCTCAGGGGATTGCTGAAGCTTTCTTT. Its translation is CASSSQGIAEAFF. The full variable domain, rest sourced from reference TRBV7-9 and TRBJ1-1, is DTGVSQNPRHKITKRGQNVTFRCDPISEHNRLYWYRQTLGQGPEFLTYFQNEAQLEKSRLLSDRFSAERPKGSFSTLEIQRTEQGDSAMYLCASSSQGIAEAFFGQGTRLTVV.